Given below is one T cell receptor beta chain in context. Its antigen is undetermined. This sample is part of a study of cytomegalovirus exposure and HLA in healthy donors. Study results and limitations: Trimming of TCR beta V- and J-genes showed a link, identified in a later analysis, to a missense DCLRE1C variant. Presence/absence analyses assumed roughly uniform sequencing depth across donors. According to the study, around 150 TCR beta chains were cytomegalovirus-associated.

Vbeta (60) and Jbeta (13) primers were used in the PCR. Using immunoSEQ multiplex PCR, the repertoire was profiled, and TCRdb retains in-frame clones only, with some absent. The sample contains 100,000 to 150,000 clones, about 71% of which appear only once. CDR3 length equals 18 residues. This chain joins TRBV21-1 and TRBJ1-1; the table names TRBD1, a call not compared with the DNA. TRBV21-1 constitutes a pseudogene. The source is a woman aged 45-65 years in good health and CMV-seronegative. The sequenced sample was PBMCs. The CDR3, as DNA: TGTGCCAGCAGCAAAGCCCTGGGACGACAGGGGGCAGACACTGAAGCTTTCTTT. Translating it yields CASSKALGRQGADTEAFF.